This T cell receptor (beta chain) was sequenced for a study of T cells in Graves' hyperthyroidism and ophthalmopathy. Study details: Specimen type is peripheral blood, collected at initial diagnosis prior to any treatment. Study conclusions and caveats: The blood repertoire included most of the expanded thyroid clonotypes above 0.001.

Diagnoses were made from clinical symptoms, serum measures (thyroxine and TRAb), thyroid ultrasound and orbital computed tomography. Cells are PBMCs isolated from roughly 10 ml of fresh blood. This CDR3 spans 15 amino acids. The germline CDR1 and CDR2 sequences are MDHEN and SYDVKM. V lost 5 bases, J lost 1 base, and 11 bases lay in between. TCR beta CDR3 regions were amplified from RNA transcripts. The HTBI primer set drove a first-round RT-PCR of the TCR CDR3. TCRdb independently ran MiXCR on the multiplex PCR reads; one entry per CDR3 protein. Of 140,000 or so distinct CDR3 sequences in the sample, 22% are singletons; the top ten hold about two thirds. This clonotype came up many times. As yet, its antigen is unknown.

This chain joins TRBV28 and TRBJ2-2, with no clear D. Sequenced: blood. The TCR originated in a woman in her forties or fifties with Graves' hyperthyroidism that later progressed to Graves' ophthalmopathy. The CDR3 DNA sequence: TGTGCCAGCAGTCCCCCTGAGGTGAACACCGGGGAGCTGTTTTTT. Translating gives CASSPPEVNTGELFF. The whole variable domain, remainder taken from reference TRBV28 and TRBJ2-2, is DVKVTQSSRYLVKRTGEKVFLECVQDMDHENMFWYRQDPGLGLRLIYFSYDVKMKEKGDIPEGYSVSREKKERFSLILESASTNQTSMYLCASSPPEVNTGELFFGEGSRLTVL.